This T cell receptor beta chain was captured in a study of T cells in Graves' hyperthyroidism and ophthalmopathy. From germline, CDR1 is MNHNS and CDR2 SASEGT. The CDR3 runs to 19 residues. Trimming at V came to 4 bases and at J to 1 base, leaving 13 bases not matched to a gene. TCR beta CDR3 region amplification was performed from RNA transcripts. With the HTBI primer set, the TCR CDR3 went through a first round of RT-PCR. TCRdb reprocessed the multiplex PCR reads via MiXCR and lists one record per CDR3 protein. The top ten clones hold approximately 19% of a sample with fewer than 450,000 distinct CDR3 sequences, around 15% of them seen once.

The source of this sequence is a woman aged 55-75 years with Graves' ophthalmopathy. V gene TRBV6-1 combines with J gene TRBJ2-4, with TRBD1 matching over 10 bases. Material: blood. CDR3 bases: TGTGCCAGCAGTGCCCTCGGGACAGGGGCCCCCCGTGCCAAAAACATTCAGTACTTC. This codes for CASSALGTGAPRAKNIQYF.